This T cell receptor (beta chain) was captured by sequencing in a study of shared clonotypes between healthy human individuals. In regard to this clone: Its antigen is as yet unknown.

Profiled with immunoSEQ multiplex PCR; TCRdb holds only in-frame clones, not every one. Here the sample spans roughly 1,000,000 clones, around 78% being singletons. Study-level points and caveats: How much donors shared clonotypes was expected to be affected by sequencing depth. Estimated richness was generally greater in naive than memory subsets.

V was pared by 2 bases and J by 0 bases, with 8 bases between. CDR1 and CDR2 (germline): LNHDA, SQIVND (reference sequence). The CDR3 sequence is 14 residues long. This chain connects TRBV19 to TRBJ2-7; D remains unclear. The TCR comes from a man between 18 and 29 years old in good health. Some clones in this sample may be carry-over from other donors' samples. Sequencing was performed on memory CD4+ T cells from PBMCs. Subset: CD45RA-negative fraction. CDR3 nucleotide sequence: TGTGCCAGTAGTATAACAGCTTTCTCCTACGAGCAGTACTTC. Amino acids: CASSITAFSYEQYF.